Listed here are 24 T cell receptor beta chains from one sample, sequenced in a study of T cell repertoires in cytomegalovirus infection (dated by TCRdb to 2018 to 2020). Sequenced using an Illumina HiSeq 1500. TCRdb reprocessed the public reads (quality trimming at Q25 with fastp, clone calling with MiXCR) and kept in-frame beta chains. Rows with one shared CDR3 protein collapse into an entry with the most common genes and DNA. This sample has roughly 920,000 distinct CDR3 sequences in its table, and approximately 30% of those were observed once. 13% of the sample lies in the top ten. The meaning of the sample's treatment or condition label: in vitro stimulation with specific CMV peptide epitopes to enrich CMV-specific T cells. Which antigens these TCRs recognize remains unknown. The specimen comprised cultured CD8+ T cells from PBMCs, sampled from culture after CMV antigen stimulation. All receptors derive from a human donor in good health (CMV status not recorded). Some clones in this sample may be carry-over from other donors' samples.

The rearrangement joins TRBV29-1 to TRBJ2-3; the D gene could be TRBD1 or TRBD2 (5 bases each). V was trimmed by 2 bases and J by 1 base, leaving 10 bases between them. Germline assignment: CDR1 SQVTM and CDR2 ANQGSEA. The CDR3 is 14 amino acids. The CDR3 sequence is CSVERDGRTDTQYF. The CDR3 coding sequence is TGCAGCGTTGAAAGGGACGGCCGCACAGATACGCAGTATTTT.

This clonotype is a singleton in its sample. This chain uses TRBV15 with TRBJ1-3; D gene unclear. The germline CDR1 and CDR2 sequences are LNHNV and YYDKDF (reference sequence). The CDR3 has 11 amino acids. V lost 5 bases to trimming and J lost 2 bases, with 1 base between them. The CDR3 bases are TGTGCCACCAGCCCTGGAAACACCATATATTTT. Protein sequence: CATSPGNTIYF.

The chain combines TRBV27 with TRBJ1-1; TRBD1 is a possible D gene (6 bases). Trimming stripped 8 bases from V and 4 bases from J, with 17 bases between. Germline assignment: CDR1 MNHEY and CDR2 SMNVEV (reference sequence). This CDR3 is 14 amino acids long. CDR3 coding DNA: TGTGCCAGCCTCTCGAGGGGGTGGAGCACTGAAGCTTTCTTT. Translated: CASLSRGWSTEAFF.

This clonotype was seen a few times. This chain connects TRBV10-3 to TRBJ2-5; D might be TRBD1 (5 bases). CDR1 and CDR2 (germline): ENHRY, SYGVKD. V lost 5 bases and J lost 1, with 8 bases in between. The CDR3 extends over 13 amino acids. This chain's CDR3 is CAISPGLQETQYF. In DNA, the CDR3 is TGTGCCATCAGTCCAGGGCTCCAAGAGACCCAGTACTTC.

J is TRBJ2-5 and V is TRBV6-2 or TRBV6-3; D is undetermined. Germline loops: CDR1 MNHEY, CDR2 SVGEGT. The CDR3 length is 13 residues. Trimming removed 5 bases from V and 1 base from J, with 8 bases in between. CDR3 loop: CASSGWAQETQYF. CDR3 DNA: TGTGCCAGCAGTGGTTGGGCCCAAGAGACCCAGTACTTC.

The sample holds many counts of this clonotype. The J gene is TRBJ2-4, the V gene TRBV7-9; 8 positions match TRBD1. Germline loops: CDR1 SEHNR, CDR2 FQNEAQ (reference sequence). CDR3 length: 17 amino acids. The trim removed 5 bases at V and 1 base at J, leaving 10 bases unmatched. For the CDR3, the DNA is TGTGCCAGCAGCGCAGGACAGGGCACCTTGGCCAAAAACATTCAGTACTTC. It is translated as CASSAGQGTLAKNIQYF.

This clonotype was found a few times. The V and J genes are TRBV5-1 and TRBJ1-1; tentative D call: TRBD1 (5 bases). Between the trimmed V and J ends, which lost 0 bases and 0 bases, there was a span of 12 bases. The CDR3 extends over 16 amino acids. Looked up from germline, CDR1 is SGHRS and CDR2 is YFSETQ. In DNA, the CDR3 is TGCGCCAGCAGCTTGGCTCCGGACATCTTGAACACTGAAGCTTTCTTT. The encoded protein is CASSLAPDILNTEAFF.

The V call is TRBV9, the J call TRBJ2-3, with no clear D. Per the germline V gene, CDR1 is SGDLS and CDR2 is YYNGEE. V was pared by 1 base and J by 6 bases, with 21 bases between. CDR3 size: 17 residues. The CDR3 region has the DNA TGTGCCAGCAGCGTAAACTCGCTGCGACCCTTGGTGGATACGCAGTATTTT. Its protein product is CASSVNSLRPLVDTQYF.

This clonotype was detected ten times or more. The CDR3 DNA follows: TGTGCCAGCAGTTTAAGGCGGGGGGGCACAGATACGCAGTATTTT. Protein sequence: CASSLRRGGTDTQYF. The J gene is TRBJ2-3, the V gene TRBV27, with 8 bases matching TRBD2. Per germline, CDR1 MNHEY and CDR2 SMNVEV (reference sequence). This CDR3 region has 15 residues. V dropped 2 bases and J dropped 1; count of bases not matched to a gene: 2.

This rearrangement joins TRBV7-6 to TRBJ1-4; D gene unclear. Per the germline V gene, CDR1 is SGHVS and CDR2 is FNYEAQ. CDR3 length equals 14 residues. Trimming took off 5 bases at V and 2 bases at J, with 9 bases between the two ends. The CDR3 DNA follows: TGTGCCAGCAGCCCGCTCCGTACTAATGAAAAACTGTTTTTT. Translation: CASSPLRTNEKLFF.

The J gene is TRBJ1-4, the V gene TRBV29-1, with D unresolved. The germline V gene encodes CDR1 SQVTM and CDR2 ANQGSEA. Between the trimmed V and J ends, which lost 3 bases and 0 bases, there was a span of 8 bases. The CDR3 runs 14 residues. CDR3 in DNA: TGCAGCGTTGAGGGCATTGCAACTAATGAAAAACTGTTTTTT. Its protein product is CSVEGIATNEKLFF. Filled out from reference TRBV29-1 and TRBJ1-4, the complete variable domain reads SAVISQKPSRDICQRGTSLTIQCQVDSQVTMMFWYRQQPGQSLTLIATANQGSEATYESGFVIDKFPISRPNLTFSTLTVSNMSPEDSSIYLCSVEGIATNEKLFFGSGTQLSVL.

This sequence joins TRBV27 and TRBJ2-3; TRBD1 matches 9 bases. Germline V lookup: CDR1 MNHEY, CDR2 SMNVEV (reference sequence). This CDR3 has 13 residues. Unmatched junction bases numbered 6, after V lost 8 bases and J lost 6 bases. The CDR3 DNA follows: TGTGCCAGCGTGGGGACAGGGTCGGATACGCAGTATTTT. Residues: CASVGTGSDTQYF.

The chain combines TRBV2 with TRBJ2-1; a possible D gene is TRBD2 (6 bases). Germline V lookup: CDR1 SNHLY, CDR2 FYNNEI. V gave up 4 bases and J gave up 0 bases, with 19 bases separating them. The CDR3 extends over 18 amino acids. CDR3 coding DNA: TGTGCCAGCAGTGGCGGGACTGATGGCTGGAGCTCCTACAATGAGCAGTTCTTC. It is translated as CASSGGTDGWSSYNEQFF.

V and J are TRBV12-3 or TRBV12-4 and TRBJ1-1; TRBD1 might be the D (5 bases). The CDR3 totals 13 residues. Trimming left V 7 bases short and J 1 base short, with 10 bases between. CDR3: CASTETGNTEAFF. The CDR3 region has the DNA TGTGCCAGCACCGAAACAGGGAACACTGAAGCTTTCTTT.

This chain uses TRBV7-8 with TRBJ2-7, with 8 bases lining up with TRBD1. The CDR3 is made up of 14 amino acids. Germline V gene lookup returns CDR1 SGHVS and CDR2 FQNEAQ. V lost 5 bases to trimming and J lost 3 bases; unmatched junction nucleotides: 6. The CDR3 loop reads CASSPRGRIYEQYV. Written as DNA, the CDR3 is TGTGCCAGCAGCCCCAGGGGGCGAATCTACGAGCAGTACGTC.

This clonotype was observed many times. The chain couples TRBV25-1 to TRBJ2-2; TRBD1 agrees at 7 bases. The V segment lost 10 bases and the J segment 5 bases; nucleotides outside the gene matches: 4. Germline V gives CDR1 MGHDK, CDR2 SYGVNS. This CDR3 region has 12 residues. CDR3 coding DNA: TGTGCCACCAACAGGGGTACCGGGGAGCTGTTTTTT. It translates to CATNRGTGELFF. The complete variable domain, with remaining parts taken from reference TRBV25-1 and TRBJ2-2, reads EADIYQTPRYLVIGTGKKITLECSQTMGHDKMYWYQQDPGMELHLIHYSYGVNSTEKGDLSSESTVSRIRTEHFPLTLESARPSHTSQYLCATNRGTGELFFGEGSRLTVL.

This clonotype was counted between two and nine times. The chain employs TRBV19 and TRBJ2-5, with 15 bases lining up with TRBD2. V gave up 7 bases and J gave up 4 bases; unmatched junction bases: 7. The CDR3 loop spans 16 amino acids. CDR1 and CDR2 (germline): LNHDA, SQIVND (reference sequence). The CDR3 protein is CASTLGLAGGGETQYF. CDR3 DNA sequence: TGTGCCAGTACCCTGGGACTAGCGGGGGGTGGAGAGACCCAGTACTTC.

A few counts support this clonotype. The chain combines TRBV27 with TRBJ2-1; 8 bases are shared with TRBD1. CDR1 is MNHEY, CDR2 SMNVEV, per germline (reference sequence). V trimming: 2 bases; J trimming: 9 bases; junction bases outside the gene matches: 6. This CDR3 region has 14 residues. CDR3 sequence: CASSLASGGGEQFF. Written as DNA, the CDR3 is TGTGCCAGCAGTTTAGCGTCAGGGGGCGGTGAGCAGTTCTTC.

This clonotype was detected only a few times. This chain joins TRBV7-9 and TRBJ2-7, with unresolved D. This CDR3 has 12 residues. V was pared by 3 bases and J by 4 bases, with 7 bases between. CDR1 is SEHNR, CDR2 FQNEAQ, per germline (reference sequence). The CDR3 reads CASSFNSYEQYV. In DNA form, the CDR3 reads TGTGCCAGCAGCTTTAATTCATACGAGCAGTACGTC.

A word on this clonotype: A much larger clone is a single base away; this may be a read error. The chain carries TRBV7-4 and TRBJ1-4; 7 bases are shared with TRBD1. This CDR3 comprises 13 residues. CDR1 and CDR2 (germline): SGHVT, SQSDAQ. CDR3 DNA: TGTGTCAGCAGCTCCGGGGACAGAGAAAAACTGTTTTTT. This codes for CVSSSGDREKLFF.

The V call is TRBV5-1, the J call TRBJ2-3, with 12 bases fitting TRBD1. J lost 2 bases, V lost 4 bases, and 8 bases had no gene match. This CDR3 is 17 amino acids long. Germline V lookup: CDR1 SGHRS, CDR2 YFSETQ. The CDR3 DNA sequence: TGCGCCAGCAGCCCCTGGGACAGGGGGCCCACCACAGATACGCAGTATTTT. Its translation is CASSPWDRGPTTDTQYF.

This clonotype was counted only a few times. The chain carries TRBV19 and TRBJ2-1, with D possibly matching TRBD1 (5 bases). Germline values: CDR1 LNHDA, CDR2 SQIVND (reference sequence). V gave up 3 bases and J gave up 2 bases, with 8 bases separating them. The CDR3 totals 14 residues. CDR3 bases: TGTGCCAGTAGTATCCAGGGTCCCTACAATGAGCAGTTCTTC. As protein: CASSIQGPYNEQFF.

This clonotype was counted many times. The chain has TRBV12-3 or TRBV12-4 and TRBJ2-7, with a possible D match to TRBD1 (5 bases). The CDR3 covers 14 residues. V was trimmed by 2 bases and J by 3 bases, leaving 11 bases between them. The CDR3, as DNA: TGTGCCAGCAGTTTAACAGGAAACTTCTACGAGCAGTACTTC. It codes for CASSLTGNFYEQYF.

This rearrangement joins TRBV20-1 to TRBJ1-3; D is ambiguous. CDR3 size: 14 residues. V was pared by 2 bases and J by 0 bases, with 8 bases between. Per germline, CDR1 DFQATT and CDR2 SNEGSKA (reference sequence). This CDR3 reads CSARHRDSGNTIYF. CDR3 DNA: TGCAGTGCTAGACACCGGGACTCTGGAAACACCATATATTTT.